This T cell receptor (beta chain) was sequenced for a study of a mutant IDH1 vaccine in newly diagnosed glioma. About the study: Patients were given eight vaccinations, scheduled in weeks 1, 3, 5, 7, 11, 15, 19 and 23. With temozolomide cycles, or 4-6 weeks after radiotherapy alone, vaccination was started.

Time point defined: week 11, during vaccination. One vaccine dose held 300 ug of mutant IDH1 20-mer peptide and came with topical imiquimod. Germline V lookup: CDR1 MDHEN, CDR2 SYDVKM. This CDR3 spans 16 amino acids. V lost 4 bases and J 0 bases, leaving 12 bases between the germline ends. Assay used: immunoSEQ multiplex PCR; TCRdb lists only in-frame clones, some missing. The sample has roughly 110,000 clones, almost 90% seen once; the top ten hold 0.6% to 0.7%. About this clone itself: Its antigen is unknown.

Sequenced here: PBMCs, sampled from a glioma patient whose treatment included an IDH1 peptide vaccine. This sequence joins TRBV28 and TRBJ1-4; D remains unclear. The origin of this receptor is a woman aged 50 to 60 with glioma. Here the CDR3 reads CASSSLDRSTNEKLFF. The CDR3 coding sequence is TGTGCCAGCAGTTCCCTAGACCGCTCAACTAATGAAAAACTGTTTTTT.